This TCR beta chain was found in a study of blood T cell repertoires in COVID-19. Study-wide background: The analysed material was cDNA or gDNA that came from T cells, B-cell-depleted T cells, or PBMCs.

TCRdb's table, derived via immunoSEQ multiplex PCR, lists solely in-frame clones and lacks some. The repertoire consists of more than 250,000 clones, with roughly 88% occurring once and the leading ten covering more than 2%. This CDR3 comprises 14 residues. The germline gives CDR1 LGHNT, CDR2 FRNRAP. The germline V and J ends were trimmed by 1 base and 3 bases, with 10 bases remaining between them. Participants reported their clinical history, and cohort assignment relied on those reports. Before being deemed recovered, Cohort 3 donors had two negative PCRs, clearance, or symptom resolution. This chain uses TRBV12-5 with TRBJ2-7; possibly TRBD2 for D (6 bases). The sequence was obtained from a man aged 25-45 years who had recovered from COVID-19. The sequencing input was PBMCs or T cells enriched from blood (not recorded which). CDR3 nucleotides: TGTGCTAGTGGTTTGGGCGGGGCGCTCTACGAGCAGTACTTC. It specifies CASGLGGALYEQYF.